This TCR beta chain was sequenced in a study of T cell responses to AZD1222 COVID-19 vaccine. Turning to this clone: Its cognate antigen is unknown.

Germline V lookup: CDR1 SQVTM, CDR2 ANQGSEA. Trimming removed 6 bases at V and 8 bases at J, with 17 bases between. The CDR3 sequence is 13 residues long. Study results and caveats: The study reported that nearly half of spike-specific TCRs target unmutated variant regions. Donors were largely white British and mainly female; clonal diversity was possibly underestimated.

TCRdb's table, derived via immunoSEQ multiplex PCR, lists solely in-frame clones and lacks some. This sample has fewer than 200,000 clones, with 70% to 90% found just once. Pooling was applied to second doses at about 4 or about 12 weeks. This receptor was identified in an adult who received the AZD1222 COVID-19 vaccine. This chain uses TRBV29-1 with TRBJ2-1; D might be TRBD2 (6 bases). The sequencing here drew on peripheral blood, taken 28 days after the second AZD1222 dose. The CDR3 DNA is TGCAGCGTACCGGGACTCCAAACCCATGAGCAGTTCTTC. This encodes CSVPGLQTHEQFF.